The 11 T cell receptor beta chains below all came from one sample that was sequenced in a study of blood T cells in healthy people across ages. A sample-barcoded 5' primer and a J-beta primer mix were used in a second PCR of about 7 to 11 cycles. A single record per CDR3 protein comes from TCRdb applying MiXCR to the 5' RACE reads. The profile covers about 630,000 distinct CDR3 sequences, with over 20% appearing a single time and 3.5% to 4% taken by the ten largest. The sequenced material came from blood. These receptor sequences come from a man in his 70s in good health.

The table lists this clonotype with a few counts. The V gene is TRBV20-1, the J gene TRBJ2-3; 7 nucleotides line up with TRBD2. The V and J ends lost 3 bases and 0 bases, in that order; junction bases with no gene match: 3. This CDR3 spans 14 amino acids. Germline CDR1 is DFQATT and CDR2 is SNEGSKA (reference sequence). CDR3 in amino acids: CSASRSGSTDTQYF. CDR3 DNA: TGCAGTGCTAGCCGTAGCGGGAGCACAGATACGCAGTATTTT.

This clonotype was recorded a few times. The J gene is TRBJ2-1, the V gene TRBV7-3, with TRBD2 matching 12 bases. V lost 3 bases and J lost 7; bases outside the gene matches: 4. The germline CDR1 and CDR2 sequences are SGHTA and FQGTGA. The CDR3 runs 15 residues. This CDR3 is CASSFTSGGWNEQFF. Written as DNA, the CDR3 is TGTGCCAGCAGCTTTACTAGCGGGGGGTGGAATGAGCAGTTCTTC.

This clonotype was recorded once. The chain joins TRBV12-3 or TRBV12-4 to TRBJ2-1; D call uncertain. Trimming took off 2 bases at V and 2 bases at J, with 13 bases between the two ends. The CDR3 sequence is 16 residues long. This CDR3 reads CASSLPRVYPYNEQFF. The CDR3 DNA is TGTGCCAGCAGTTTACCACGGGTTTACCCCTACAATGAGCAGTTCTTC.

Notes on this clonotype: One end of the junction varies from germline; a read error may be responsible. V and J are TRBV6-1 and TRBJ2-1; 7 bases are shared with TRBD1. Germline CDR1 is MNHNS and CDR2 is SASEGT. The CDR3 contains 15 residues. This chain's CDR3 is CASSEIGGSNNEQFF. The CDR3 DNA is TGTGCCAGCAGTGAGATAGGGGGCTCCAACAATGAGCAGTTCTTC.

This clonotype was observed a handful of times. V is TRBV11-2 and J is TRBJ1-4; 9 bases line up with TRBD1. The CDR3 is 14 residues long. V shed 5 bases, J shed 6 bases, and the junction held 4 bases outside the gene matches. CDR1 is SGHAT, CDR2 FQNNGV, per germline. The CDR3 region is CASSRDREYEKLFF. The DNA of the CDR3 is TGTGCCAGCAGCCGGGACAGGGAATATGAAAAACTGTTTTTT.

This clonotype has more than one count but fewer than ten. The chain combines TRBV20-1 with TRBJ2-7; D call uncertain. Germline CDR1 and CDR2: DFQATT and SNEGSKA (reference sequence). The CDR3 covers 11 residues. Trimming removed 6 bases from V and 5 bases from J, with 11 bases in between. The CDR3 nucleotides are TGCAGTGCCCCTGGCCCTCACGAGCAGTACTTC. Amino acid sequence: CSAPGPHEQYF.

This clonotype turned up a few times. This chain connects TRBV5-1 to TRBJ2-5; weak D call: TRBD2 (6 bases). Germline CDR1 and CDR2: SGHRS and YFSETQ. CDR3 size: 14 residues. V was pared by 6 bases and J by 4 bases, with 16 bases between. CDR3 sequence (DNA): TGCGCCAGCACTATTGGTGGAGGGCGAGAGACCCAGTACTTC. Amino acid sequence: CASTIGGGRETQYF.

Only a few counts were recorded for this clonotype. V and J are TRBV7-9 and TRBJ2-3, with D unresolved. Looked up from germline, CDR1 is SEHNR and CDR2 is FQNEAQ (reference sequence). The CDR3 consists of 12 residues. V lost 1 base, J lost 6 bases, and 5 bases lay in between. The CDR3 is CASSLVMDTQYF. CDR3 bases: TGTGCCAGCAGCTTAGTAATGGATACGCAGTATTTT.

The chain recombines TRBV20-1 with TRBJ2-5; TRBD2 might be the D (5 bases). The end of the DNA aligns better with TRBJ2-1, so the J call may be wrong. Germline CDR1 DFQATT, CDR2 SNEGSKA (reference sequence). This CDR3 is built from 16 residues. The CDR3: CSARGLTLEAYNEQFF. For the CDR3, the DNA is TGCAGTGCTAGAGGCCTAACTTTGGAGGCCTACAATGAGCAGTTCTTC.

This sequence joins TRBV7-2 and TRBJ2-3, with D hard to call. Germline CDR1 and CDR2: SGHTA and FQGNSA. The CDR3 totals 14 residues. V was cut by 1 base and J by 4 bases, with 9 bases left in between. CDR3 sequence: CASSLGVSADTQYF. DNA of the CDR3: TGTGCCAGCAGCTTAGGGGTCTCGGCAGATACGCAGTATTTT.

This clonotype was seen a few times. The V call is TRBV20-1, the J call TRBJ2-3; 14 bases align to TRBD2. Losses at the gene ends were 0 bases for V and 3 bases for J; bases not matched to a gene: 2. The CDR3 sequence is 16 residues long. Germline CDR1 reads DFQATT; CDR2 reads SNEGSKA (reference sequence). In DNA form, the CDR3 reads TGCAGTGCTAGAGACTGGACTAGCGGGAGGACAGATACGCAGTATTTT. Residues: CSARDWTSGRTDTQYF.